Listed below are T cell receptor beta chains from one sample, sequenced in a study of cytomegalovirus exposure and HLA in healthy donors. The method was immunoSEQ multiplex PCR; TCRdb's version includes in-frame clones alone and lacks a portion of them. Among around 120,000 clones, 74% were seen once, and the ten largest hold around a tenth. The material sequenced was PBMCs. The receptor source for this set is a woman aged 45-65 years in good health and CMV-seropositive. The CDR3 runs from the conserved cysteine through the conserved F or W. Each record gives: V gene, J gene, D gene, CDR3 protein. The D gene is left open where the match is weak.

TRBV10-2	TRBJ1-2	TRBD1	CASSEDRGSGYTF
TRBV12-5	TRBJ2-2	TRBD1	CASGDRAGELFF
TRBV19	TRBJ1-1	TRBD1	CASSALGTAEAFF
TRBV7-3	TRBJ2-6	NA	CASSLDSTSGANVLTF
TRBV7-8	TRBJ1-5	NA	CASSASSNQPQHF
TRBV6-1	TRBJ1-3	NA	CASSGQSGNTIYF
TRBV7-2	TRBJ2-4	NA	CASSSGQLNIQYF
TRBV5-6	TRBJ2-6	NA	CASSPSLSGANVLTF
TRBV7-2	TRBJ1-2	NA	CASSLGGSFVGYTF
TRBV6-5	TRBJ2-5	TRBD1	CASSLAGTGQETQYF
TRBV5-4	TRBJ2-6	NA	CASSLAGSGANVLTF
TRBV30	TRBJ2-7	TRBD2	CAWGLAGAGYEQYF
TRBV7-9	TRBJ1-1	NA	CASSSTAGPTEAFF
TRBV6-6	TRBJ2-7	NA	CASSTTSTEQYF
TRBV5-4	TRBJ2-7	NA	CASSLGGPGGYEQYF
TRBV5-4	TRBJ2-7	TRBD1	CASSLRTGSYEQYF
TRBV21-1	TRBJ1-2	NA	CASSVRGLDYGYTF
TRBV13	TRBJ1-1	TRBD1	CASSPQDRVNTEAFF
TRBV28	TRBJ1-5	TRBD1	CASSFSATLSRGTGGIQPQHF
TRBV30	TRBJ1-6	TRBD1	CAWSVVLGQGDSPLHF
TRBV7-9	TRBJ2-7	NA	CASSLSGTIYGQYF
TRBV7-2	TRBJ2-7	TRBD2	CASSQSGLGSYEQYF
TRBV19	TRBJ1-2	TRBD1	CASSPGQGGYGYTF
TRBV28	TRBJ1-2	NA	CASSHRTDGYTF
TRBV4-3	TRBJ1-2	NA	CASSQEVTEVYGYTF
TRBV10-2	TRBJ2-3	TRBD2	CASSDSGLAGADTQYF
TRBV5-4	TRBJ2-7	NA	CASSLFGAYEQYF
TRBV4-2	TRBJ2-7	TRBD2	CASSQLTSGTYEQYF
TRBV4-2	TRBJ1-1	NA	CASSQEPGQTTEAFF
TRBV11-2	TRBJ2-7	TRBD1	CASSSQGDEQYF
TRBV27	TRBJ1-2	NA	CASSWAQNYGYTF
TRBV5-4	TRBJ1-2	NA	CASSPATGDGNYGYTF
TRBV18	TRBJ2-7	NA	CASSPRLSSYEQYF
TRBV29-1	TRBJ1-4	NA	CSFWSGTENEKLFF
TRBV28	TRBJ2-7	NA	CASTKQGYEQYF
TRBV29-1	TRBJ1-3	NA	CSVDDQGTGNTIYF
TRBV7-9	TRBJ2-2	TRBD1	CASSTSDRGGGELFF
TRBV19	TRBJ2-3	TRBD2	CASSLRHGGSGSDTQYF
TRBV7-9	TRBJ2-1	TRBD1	CASSSRQGATYNEQFF
TRBV12-5	TRBJ2-7	NA	CASGRPGQHYEQYF
TRBV7-6	TRBJ1-4	TRBD1	CASSYRTGTNEKLFF
TRBV10-3	TRBJ2-7	NA	CAISDSPYEQYF
TRBV30	TRBJ1-4	TRBD1	CAWKDRVLTNEKLFF
TRBV21-1	TRBJ1-1	NA	CASSKGPQLNTEAFF
TRBV7-7	TRBJ2-5	TRBD2	CASSYRLAETQYF